One and the same sample provided the 2 T cell receptor beta chains below, sequenced in a study of CD8 T cells in ankylosing spondylitis. TCRdb processed the 5' RACE reads anew with MiXCR; each CDR3 protein has one entry. The data show just over 150,000 distinct CDR3 sequences, roughly 18% seen once. Sequencing was done on a sample of blood, either unsorted or a sorted T cell fraction (not recorded which). Every receptor here comes from a male donor with ankylosing spondylitis or in good health (not recorded which).

This clonotype was seen repeatedly, ten times or more. The V call is TRBV20-1, the J call TRBJ2-7; D is unclear. With 5 bases removed from V and 8 bases from J, the gap between germline ends came to 19 bases. CDR1 and CDR2 (germline): DFQATT, SNEGSKA (reference sequence). This CDR3 has 13 amino acids. The CDR3 here is CSALPTAEPQQYF. CDR3 bases: TGCAGTGCTTTGCCGACTGCGGAGCCACAGCAGTACTTC.

This clonotype was counted at least ten times. This chain connects TRBV5-6 to TRBJ2-3; unclear D gene. Germline lookup yields CDR1 SGHDT and CDR2 YYEEEE. The CDR3 covers 15 residues. With 2 bases removed from V and 2 bases from J, the gap between germline ends came to 12 bases. CDR3 DNA: TGTGCCAGCAGCTTTAGGGCCAGCTTCACAGATACGCAGTATTTT. Translation gives CASSFRASFTDTQYF.